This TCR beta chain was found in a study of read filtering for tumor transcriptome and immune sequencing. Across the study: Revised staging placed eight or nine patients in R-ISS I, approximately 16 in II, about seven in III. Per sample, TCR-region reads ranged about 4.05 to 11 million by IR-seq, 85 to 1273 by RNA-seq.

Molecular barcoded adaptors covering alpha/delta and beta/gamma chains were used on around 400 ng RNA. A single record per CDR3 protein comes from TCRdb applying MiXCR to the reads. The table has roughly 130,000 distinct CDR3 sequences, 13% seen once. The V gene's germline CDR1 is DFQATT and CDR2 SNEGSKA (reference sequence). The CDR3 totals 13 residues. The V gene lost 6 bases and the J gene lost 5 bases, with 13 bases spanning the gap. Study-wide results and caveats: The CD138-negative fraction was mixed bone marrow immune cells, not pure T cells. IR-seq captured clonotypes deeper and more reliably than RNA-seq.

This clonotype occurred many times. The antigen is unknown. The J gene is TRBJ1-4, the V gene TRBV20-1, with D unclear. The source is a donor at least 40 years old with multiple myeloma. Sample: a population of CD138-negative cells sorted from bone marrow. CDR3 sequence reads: CSARGRSNEKLFF. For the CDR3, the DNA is TGCAGTGCCCGGGGAAGGTCAAATGAAAAACTGTTTTTT.